The clone carrying this T cell receptor (beta chain) was counted ten times or more. Other DNA variants within this sample encode the same CDR3. The data stem from a study of blood T cell repertoires in COVID-19. Study at large: Italy, Spain and the United States were the sources of the convalescent and acute COVID-19 samples. The analysed material was cDNA or gDNA that came from T cells, B-cell-depleted T cells, or PBMCs.

The CDR3 has 15 amino acids. Trimming pared 4 bases from V and 7 bases from J, leaving 15 bases between. Germline loops: CDR1 SGDLS, CDR2 YYNGEE. Source study methods: Amplified reference gene primers provided the basis for estimating nucleated cell counts. Assay used: immunoSEQ multiplex PCR; TCRdb lists only in-frame clones, some missing. The V and J calls and the clone size are those of that table, but D and trimming were determined from the DNA. Counted here are 60,000 to 70,000 clones, 88% occurring once; the ten biggest clones make up around 1.2%. This TCR was recovered from a woman in her sixties or seventies with acute or convalescent COVID-19. This chain uses TRBV9 with TRBJ1-6; D is uncertain. The sample was peripheral blood. This CDR3 is CASSPPGSYNSPLHF. The CDR3, as DNA: TGTGCCAGCAGCCCCCCCGGGTCTTACAATTCACCCCTCCACTTT.